The text below deals with one T cell receptor (beta chain). Produced via immunoSEQ multiplex PCR; TCRdb's table is partial and in-frame only. Here the sample spans about 73,000 clones, 65% to 85% being singletons. This sample is drawn from a study of blood T cell repertoires in COVID-19. Study details: PBMCs, B-cell-depleted T cells, or T cells provided the cDNA or gDNA that made up the material.

The germline CDR1 and CDR2 sequences are SGHKS and YYEKEE (reference sequence). Between the trimmed V and J ends, which lost 1 base and 2 bases, there was a span of 12 bases. The CDR3 covers 15 residues. This chain links TRBV5-5 with TRBJ1-2; D not certain. Source material: peripheral blood. The receptor's source is a woman aged 60-75 years with acute or convalescent COVID-19. Here the CDR3 DNA reads TGTGCCAGCAGCTTGTCAATTCACAGCAACTATGGCTACACCTTC. Residues: CASSLSIHSNYGYTF. The full variable domain, completed using reference TRBV5-5 and TRBJ1-2, is DAGVTQSPTHLIKTRGQQVTLRCSPISGHKSVSWYQQVLGQGPQFIFQYYEKEERGRGNFPDRFSARQFPNYSSELNVNALLLGDSALYLCASSLSIHSNYGYTFGSGTRLTVV.